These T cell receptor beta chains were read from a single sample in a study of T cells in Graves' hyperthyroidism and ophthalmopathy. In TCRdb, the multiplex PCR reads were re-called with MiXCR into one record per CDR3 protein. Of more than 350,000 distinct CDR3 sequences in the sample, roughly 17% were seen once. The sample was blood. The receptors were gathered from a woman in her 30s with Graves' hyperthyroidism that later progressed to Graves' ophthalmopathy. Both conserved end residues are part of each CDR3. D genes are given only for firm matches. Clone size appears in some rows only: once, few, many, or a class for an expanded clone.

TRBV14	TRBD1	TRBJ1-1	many	CASSSLTGTGENTEAFF	TGTGCCAGCAGCTCACTGACCGGGACAGGTGAGAACACTGAAGCTTTCTTT
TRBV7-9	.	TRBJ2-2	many	CASSRNGRNTGELFF	TGTGCCAGCAGCCGGAATGGCAGGAACACCGGGGAGCTGTTTTTT
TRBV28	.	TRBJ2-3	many	CASSYLRPHTDTQYF	TGTGCCAGCAGTTACCTCCGACCGCACACAGATACGCAGTATTTT
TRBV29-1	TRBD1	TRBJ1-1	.	CSAGQGEMAFF	TGCAGCGCGGGACAGGGCGAGATGGCTTTCTTT
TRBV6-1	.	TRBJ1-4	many	CASSAEHLENEKLFF	TGTGCCAGCAGTGCCGAACACCTTGAAAATGAAAAACTGTTTTTT
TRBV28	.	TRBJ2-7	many	CASSLPRVGRSSYEQYF	TGTGCCAGCAGTCTCCCCCGGGTGGGGAGAAGCTCCTACGAGCAGTACTTC
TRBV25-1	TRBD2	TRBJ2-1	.	CACNGRVCRLVSYNEQFF	TGTGCCTGCAACGGGAGGGTCTGCCGGCTGGTTTCCTACAATGAGCAGTTCTTC
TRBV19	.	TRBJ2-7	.	CASSIVGAIFYEQYF	TGTGCCAGTAGTATAGTTGGGGCTATCTTCTACGAGCAGTACTTC
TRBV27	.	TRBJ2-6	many	CASSFFMGGRTSGANVLTF	TGTGCCAGCAGTTTTTTCATGGGGGGTCGAACCTCTGGGGCCAACGTCCTGACTTTC
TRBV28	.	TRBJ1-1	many	CASSLSGRGTEAFF	TGTGCCAGCAGTTTATCGGGGAGGGGAACTGAAGCTTTCTTT
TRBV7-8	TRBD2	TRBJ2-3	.	CASSGLESDTQYF	TGTGCCAGCAGCGGACTAGAGTCAGATACGCAGTATTTT
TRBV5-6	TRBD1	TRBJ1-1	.	CASSGAGGLNTEAFF	TGTGCCAGCAGTGGGGCAGGGGGTTTGAACACTGAAGCTTTCTTT
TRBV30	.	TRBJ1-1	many	CASIRWGTEAFF	TGTGCCTCAATACGCTGGGGCACTGAAGCTTTCTTT
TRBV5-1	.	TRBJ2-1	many	CASSTTGSYNEQFF	TGCGCCAGCAGCACCACAGGCTCCTACAATGAGCAGTTCTTC
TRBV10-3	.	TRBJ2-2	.	CAISESNGRELFF	TGTGCCATCAGTGAGTCGAATGGTAGGGAGCTGTTTTTT
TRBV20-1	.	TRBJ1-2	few	CSARAGAWYGYTF	TGCAGTGCTAGAGCGGGGGCCTGGTATGGCTACACCTTC
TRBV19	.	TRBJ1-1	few	CASSIHPSGGTEAFF	TGTGCCAGTAGTATTCACCCTTCTGGGGGAACTGAAGCTTTCTTT
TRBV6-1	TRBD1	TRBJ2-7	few	CASKRTGDLYEQYF	TGTGCCAGTAAACGGACAGGGGATCTCTACGAGCAGTACTTC
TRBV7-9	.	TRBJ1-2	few	CASTLGRADRYGYTF	TGTGCCAGCACCCTGGGGAGAGCGGACCGCTATGGCTACACCTTC
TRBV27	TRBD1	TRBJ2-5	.	CASSLYAGTGGIETQYF	TGTGCCAGCAGTCTATACGCCGGGACAGGGGGCATCGAGACCCAGTACTTC
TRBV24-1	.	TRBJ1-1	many	CATSLQSPLNTEAFF	TGTGCCACCAGTTTACAGTCACCCCTGAACACTGAAGCTTTCTTT
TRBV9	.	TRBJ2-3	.	CASSGDLNTDTQYF	TGTGCCAGCAGCGGGGACTTGAACACAGATACGCAGTATTTT